These 9 T cell receptor beta chains originate from one sample sequenced in a study of technical replicates of blood from four donors listed by TCRdb under 2017. Libraries were made using the immunoSEQ multiplex PCR assay. TCRdb carries this immuneACCESS record with in-frame sequences only. Its versions omit some clonotypes, under half of them owing to an unresolved V gene in the studies checked, with the rest unexplained. This sample lists 75,000 to 80,000 clones; roughly 94% were detected once. The ten largest make up about 0.4% of the sample. Sequenced: T cells isolated from PBMCs. These receptors were obtained from a human donor in good health.

J is TRBJ2-1 and V is TRBV2, with TRBD1 as a possible D gene (5 bases). The CDR3 length is 11 residues. V lost 5 bases to trimming and J lost 12 bases, with 11 bases between them. CDR1 is SNHLY, CDR2 FYNNEI, per germline. In DNA form, the CDR3 reads TGTGCCAGCAGTTCAGGGTATGGGCAGTTCTTC. Its protein is CASSSGYGQFF.

The CDR3 DNA reads as TGTGCCAGCAGCTTAACAGGGATAGTATCGAACACTGAAGCTTTCTTT. Translated, it gives CASSLTGIVSNTEAFF. The V call is TRBV7-2, the J call TRBJ1-1; maybe TRBD1 (6 bases). The CDR3 totals 16 residues. The V end was cut by 2 bases, the J end by 1 base, with 14 bases between. Germline CDR1 is SGHTA and CDR2 is FQGNSA.

This chain connects TRBV4-1 to TRBJ1-2; no reliable D call. Germline V gives CDR1 MGHRA, CDR2 YSYEKL. Trimming stripped 4 bases from V and 4 bases from J, with 16 bases between. This CDR3 has 15 amino acids. The CDR3 loop reads CASSLGLDGGYGYTF. CDR3 coding DNA: TGCGCCAGCAGCCTCGGACTGGACGGTGGCTATGGCTACACCTTC.

This clone was seen only once. This sequence joins TRBV30 and TRBJ2-1; the D gene is possibly TRBD2 (6 bases). The germline CDR1 and CDR2 sequences are GTSNPN and SVGIG (reference sequence). Trimming shortened V by 5 bases and J by 10 bases, and 15 bases separated the two germline ends. CDR3 length: 12 residues. The CDR3 spells CAWERLEIEQFF. As DNA, the CDR3 is TGTGCCTGGGAAAGACTAGAGATAGAGCAGTTCTTC.

This rearrangement joins TRBV11-2 to TRBJ2-7, with D possibly matching TRBD1 (6 bases). Per germline, CDR1 SGHAT and CDR2 FQNNGV. Trimming took off 3 bases at V and 2 bases at J, with 14 bases between the two ends. The CDR3 runs 15 residues. CDR3 sequence reads: CASSLRTAPAYEQYF. The DNA for the CDR3 is TGTGCCAGCAGCTTGAGGACAGCGCCCGCCTACGAGCAGTACTTC. Full variable domain (outside the CDR3, taken from reference TRBV11-2 and TRBJ2-7): EAGVAQSPRYKIIEKRQSVAFWCNPISGHATLYWYQQILGQGPKLLIQFQNNGVVDDSQLPKDRFSAERLKGVDSTLKIQPAKLEDSAVYLCASSLRTAPAYEQYFGPGTRLTVT.

This clone came up once. This chain connects TRBV5-1 to TRBJ1-2; possibly TRBD1 for D (6 bases). CDR3 length equals 15 residues. The germline V and J ends were trimmed by 1 base and 5 bases, with 15 bases remaining between them. Germline V gives CDR1 SGHRS, CDR2 YFSETQ. The CDR3 nucleotides read TGCGCCAGCAGCTTGACAGGGTCTTTACTTTATGGCTACACCTTC. Its protein is CASSLTGSLLYGYTF.

This chain links TRBV2 with TRBJ1-2; perhaps TRBD1 as D (5 bases). CDR1 and CDR2 from the germline V gene are SNHLY and FYNNEI. V was cut by 5 bases and J by 6 bases, with 16 bases left in between. The CDR3 is made up of 14 amino acids. The CDR3 spells CASSTSGGTDGYTF. CDR3 nucleotide sequence: TGTGCCAGCAGTACCTCGGGGGGGACCGATGGCTACACCTTC.

This clone is a singleton in its sample. The chain recombines TRBV7-2 with TRBJ2-2; D perhaps matches TRBD2 (5 bases). In germline, CDR1 is SGHTA, CDR2 FQGNSA. The CDR3 is 15 amino acids. The V end lost 5 bases, the J end lost 5 bases, and 15 bases lay between the germline ends. This chain's CDR3 is CASSRITRPTGELFF. CDR3 DNA sequence: TGTGCCAGCAGCCGTATAACTAGACCGACCGGGGAGCTGTTTTTT.

The chain recombines TRBV5-4 with TRBJ2-1; tentatively, D is TRBD1 (6 bases). This CDR3 has 12 amino acids. Deletions cut 10 bases from V and 6 bases from J, with 14 bases between. Looked up from germline, CDR1 is SGHNT and CDR2 is YYREEE (reference sequence). The CDR3 loop reads CAGHLGANEQFF. CDR3 nucleotides: TGTGCCGGCCACCTGGGGGCCAATGAGCAGTTCTTC.